The 23 T cell receptor beta chains below were found in one sample sequenced in a study of graft-versus-host responses after intestinal transplantation. Here immunoSEQ multiplex PCR was the method, and the copy in TCRdb shows in-frame clones only, minus some. This sample has approximately 60,000 clones, with about 90% found just once. The sample was PBMCs, taken 26 days after transplant. Receptor source: a human patient who received an intestinal transplant, so some T cells may come from the graft donor.

This clone has a single count. The chain is built from TRBV25-1 and TRBJ2-1; TRBD2 aligns across 7 bases. This CDR3 contains 16 residues. Germline loops: CDR1 MGHDK, CDR2 SYGVNS. Trimming took 5 bases from V and 6 from J; bases not matched to a gene: 13. DNA of the CDR3: TGTGCCAGCAGTCCCAGCGGCGGGAGCCGGGCCAATGAGCAGTTCTTC. This encodes CASSPSGGSRANEQFF.

The chain is built from TRBV28 and TRBJ2-5, with D possibly TRBD2 on 5 matching bases. Germline CDR1 and CDR2: MDHEN and SYDVKM. The CDR3 has 13 amino acids. The V end lost 2 bases, the J end lost 11 bases, and 15 bases lay between the germline ends. As DNA, the CDR3 is TGTGCCAGCAGTTTAATGGTGCATGGGGAGCAGTACTTC. Translation: CASSLMVHGEQYF.

The rearrangement uses TRBV5-6 and TRBJ1-2; 8 nucleotides align to TRBD1. Germline loops: CDR1 SGHDT, CDR2 YYEEEE. There are 15 residues in the CDR3. V was clipped by 4 bases and J by 8 bases; unmatched bases: 13. The CDR3 sequence is CASSHPGQVTGGYTF. The CDR3 nucleotides read TGTGCCAGCAGCCACCCGGGACAGGTTACGGGGGGCTACACCTTC. Drawing the rest from reference TRBV5-6 and TRBJ1-2, the complete variable domain is DAGVTQSPTHLIKTRGQQVTLRCSPKSGHDTVSWYQQALGQGPQFIFQYYEEEERQRGNFPDRFSGHQFPNYSSELNVNALLLGDSALYLCASSHPGQVTGGYTFGSGTRLTVV.

This chain uses TRBV20-1 with TRBJ1-4; D not resolved. The CDR3 is 11 amino acids. V lost 4 bases and J lost 7, with 7 bases in between. Germline loops: CDR1 DFQATT, CDR2 SNEGSKA (reference sequence). This CDR3 reads CSAISGEKLFF. CDR3 coding DNA: TGCAGTGCTATTTCGGGTGAAAAACTGTTTTTT.

The chain couples TRBV7-8 to TRBJ2-5; 9 bases align to TRBD2. Trimming at V came to 1 base and at J to 5 bases, leaving 11 bases not matched to a gene. This CDR3 has 17 residues. From germline, CDR1 is SGHVS and CDR2 FQNEAQ. CDR3 protein: CASSLVPGGGASETQYF. The CDR3 DNA sequence: TGTGCCAGCAGCTTAGTTCCGGGCGGGGGGGCGAGTGAGACCCAGTACTTC.

The genes are TRBV27 and TRBJ1-5, with D perhaps TRBD1 (6 bases). Germline CDR1 is MNHEY and CDR2 is SMNVEV (reference sequence). The CDR3 consists of 14 residues. V gave up 9 bases and J gave up 4 bases, with 16 bases separating them. The CDR3 here is CASKEGQLNQPQHF. For the CDR3, the DNA is TGTGCCAGTAAAGAAGGACAGCTTAATCAGCCCCAGCATTTT.

V usage is TRBV7-8 and J usage is TRBJ2-7; D possibly corresponds to TRBD2 (6 bases). V lost 0 bases and J lost 4, with 10 bases in between. The CDR3 contains 14 residues. CDR1 and CDR2 (germline): SGHVS, FQNEAQ. CDR3 in DNA: TGTGCCAGCAGCTTAGCTTTCGGAGGGTACGAGCAGTACTTC. Translating gives CASSLAFGGYEQYF.

J is TRBJ2-1 and V is TRBV27; D possibly corresponds to TRBD2 (7 bases). Trimming took off 5 bases at V and 4 bases at J, with 21 bases between the two ends. The CDR3 sequence is 17 residues long. Germline V gene lookup returns CDR1 MNHEY and CDR2 SMNVEV (reference sequence). The CDR3 DNA follows: TGTGCCAGCAGTCTAAGGGCTCTAGGGGGGGGTTACAATGAGCAGTTCTTC. It encodes CASSLRALGGGYNEQFF.

The V and J genes are TRBV28 and TRBJ1-2; D perhaps matches TRBD1 (5 bases). Germline V gene data show CDR1 as MDHEN and CDR2 as SYDVKM. The CDR3 is made up of 14 amino acids. Trimming stripped 7 bases from V and 0 bases from J, with 12 bases between. CDR3 loop: CASTLGLTNYGYTF. In nucleotides, the CDR3 is TGTGCCAGCACTCTGGGACTTACTAACTATGGCTACACCTTC.

The chain uses TRBV28 and TRBJ2-3; 11 bases line up with TRBD2. The CDR3 is made up of 15 amino acids. CDR1 MDHEN and CDR2 SYDVKM come from the germline V gene. With 6 bases clipped from V and 5 bases from J, the junction kept 7 bases outside the gene matches. The CDR3 nucleotides read TGTGCCAGCAGACTTAGCGGGGGGGCCATAGATACGCAGTATTTT. It translates to CASRLSGGAIDTQYF.

The chain combines TRBV13 with TRBJ2-5, with D maybe TRBD2 (7 bases). The V end lost 5 bases, the J end lost 2 bases, and 15 bases lay between the germline ends. Germline values: CDR1 PRHDT, CDR2 FYEKMQ (reference sequence). CDR3 length equals 15 residues. The CDR3 nucleotides are TGTGCCAGCAGCCAACCCCGGGGGGCTCAAGAGACCCAGTACTTC. Translating gives CASSQPRGAQETQYF.

The chain is built from TRBV9 and TRBJ2-6; D gene uncertain. The CDR3 spans 15 residues. Trimming stripped 4 bases from V and 0 bases from J, with 8 bases between. Looked up from germline, CDR1 is SGDLS and CDR2 is YYNGEE. CDR3 residues: CASSPFVSGANVLTF. DNA of the CDR3: TGTGCCAGCAGCCCCTTCGTCTCTGGGGCCAACGTCCTGACTTTC.

This chain uses TRBV27 with TRBJ2-1; TRBD2 agrees at 9 bases. The CDR3 is 14 residues long. The junction had 7 bases not matched to a gene; V was cut back by 6 bases and J by 7 bases. CDR1 and CDR2 (germline): MNHEY, SMNVEV (reference sequence). The CDR3 DNA reads TGTGCCAGCAGGATGGGCACTAGCGGGAATGAGCAGTTCTTC. Translating gives CASRMGTSGNEQFF.

V usage is TRBV7-2 and J usage is TRBJ2-5, with 9 bases fitting TRBD2. V gave up 7 bases and J gave up 4 bases; unmatched junction bases: 19. Germline values: CDR1 SGHTA, CDR2 FQGNSA. This CDR3 is 18 amino acids long. CDR3 in DNA: TGTGCCAGCACACCTATACTCGTTGAGCGGGAGGAAGGAGAGACCCAGTACTTC. It codes for CASTPILVEREEGETQYF. Combining the CDR3 with reference TRBV7-2 and TRBJ2-5 gives the whole variable domain GAGVSQSPSNKVTEKGKDVELRCDPISGHTALYWYRQSLGQGLEFLIYFQGNSAPDKSGLPSDRFSAERTGGSVSTLTIQRTQQEDSAVYLCASTPILVEREEGETQYFGPGTRLLVL.

This clone was seen once. The rearrangement uses TRBV2 and TRBJ1-5; possible D gene TRBD1, 5 bases. CDR3 length: 15 amino acids. Trimming stripped 3 bases from V and 0 bases from J, with 9 bases between. Germline loops: CDR1 SNHLY, CDR2 FYNNEI. Here the CDR3 reads CASSETAHSNQPQHF. In nucleotides, the CDR3 is TGTGCCAGCAGTGAGACAGCCCATAGCAATCAGCCCCAGCATTTT. The variable domain in full, completed from reference TRBV2 and TRBJ1-5, reads EPEVTQTPSHQVTQMGQEVILRCVPISNHLYFYWYRQILGQKVEFLVSFYNNEISEKSEIFDDQFSVERPDGSNFTLKIRSTKLEDSAMYFCASSETAHSNQPQHFGDGTRLSIL.

V gene TRBV28 combines with J gene TRBJ1-3; D gene unclear. V was clipped by 7 bases and J by 0 bases, with 7 bases between them. Per germline, CDR1 MDHEN and CDR2 SYDVKM. This CDR3 is built from 13 residues. The CDR3 sequence: CASKKHSGNTIYF. The CDR3 DNA follows: TGTGCCAGCAAGAAACACTCTGGAAACACCATATATTTT.

The chain uses TRBV9 and TRBJ2-3; 7 bases match TRBD2. The trim removed 3 bases at V and 7 bases at J, leaving 11 bases unmatched. CDR1 SGDLS and CDR2 YYNGEE come from the germline V gene. There are 15 residues in the CDR3. CDR3 nucleotide sequence: TGTGCCAGCAGCGCTACGACTAGCCCGCAGAATACGCAGTATTTT. Its protein product is CASSATTSPQNTQYF.

V is TRBV19 and J is TRBJ1-1; TRBD1 agrees at 7 bases. In germline, CDR1 is LNHDA, CDR2 SQIVND (reference sequence). The CDR3 extends over 14 amino acids. Trimming at V came to 7 bases and at J to 5 bases, leaving 10 bases not matched to a gene. The CDR3 sequence is CASNIWGQRTEAFF. CDR3 nucleotides: TGTGCCAGTAATATTTGGGGACAGAGGACTGAAGCTTTCTTT.

This rearrangement joins TRBV4-1 to TRBJ1-1; D is undetermined. V lost 0 bases and J lost 0, with 14 bases in between. Looked up from germline, CDR1 is MGHRA and CDR2 is YSYEKL. This CDR3 spans 17 amino acids. CDR3 amino acids: CASSQEPSRLMNTEAFF. In DNA, the CDR3 is TGCGCCAGCAGCCAAGAACCGTCCCGACTCATGAACACTGAAGCTTTCTTT.

The chain recombines TRBV15 with TRBJ1-2, with TRBD1 as a possible D gene (5 bases). This CDR3 has 15 residues. CDR1 is LNHNV and CDR2 is YYDKDF in the germline V gene (reference sequence). V gave up 3 bases and J gave up 8 bases, with 19 bases separating them. The chain's CDR3 is CATSRVMGTSRGYTF. The CDR3 bases are TGTGCCACCAGCAGGGTCATGGGGACTTCGCGGGGCTACACCTTC.

This chain connects TRBV5-6 to TRBJ2-1, with unresolved D. Germline V gives CDR1 SGHDT, CDR2 YYEEEE. The CDR3 runs 14 residues. Trimming left V 1 base short and J 8 bases short, with 13 bases between. CDR3 in DNA: TGTGCCAGCAGCTTGCAACTAACTTCCGATGAGCAGTTCTTC. Its protein product is CASSLQLTSDEQFF.

This chain connects TRBV9 to TRBJ2-1, with 12 bases identical to TRBD2. This CDR3 comprises 16 residues. V trimming: 4 bases; J trimming: 3 bases; junction bases outside the gene matches: 5. The germline V gene encodes CDR1 SGDLS and CDR2 YYNGEE. The CDR3 DNA reads as TGTGCCAGCAGCCCCGGACTAGCGGGAAACTACAATGAGCAGTTCTTC. Translating it yields CASSPGLAGNYNEQFF. Full variable domain (rest looked up from reference TRBV9 and TRBJ2-1): DSGVTQTPKHLITATGQRVTLRCSPRSGDLSVYWYQQSLDQGLQFLIQYYNGEERAKGNILERFSAQQFPDLHSELNLSSLELGDSALYFCASSPGLAGNYNEQFFGPGTRLTVL.

There are a few counts of this clone. The gene calls are TRBV7-9 and TRBJ1-6; D perhaps matches TRBD1 (5 bases). With 1 base removed from V and 4 bases from J, the gap between germline ends came to 11 bases. The CDR3 contains 16 residues. The V gene's germline CDR1 is SEHNR and CDR2 FQNEAQ (reference sequence). For the CDR3, the DNA is TGTGCCAGCAGCTTAGGTTGGGGCCATTATAATTCACCCCTCCACTTT. Protein sequence: CASSLGWGHYNSPLHF.